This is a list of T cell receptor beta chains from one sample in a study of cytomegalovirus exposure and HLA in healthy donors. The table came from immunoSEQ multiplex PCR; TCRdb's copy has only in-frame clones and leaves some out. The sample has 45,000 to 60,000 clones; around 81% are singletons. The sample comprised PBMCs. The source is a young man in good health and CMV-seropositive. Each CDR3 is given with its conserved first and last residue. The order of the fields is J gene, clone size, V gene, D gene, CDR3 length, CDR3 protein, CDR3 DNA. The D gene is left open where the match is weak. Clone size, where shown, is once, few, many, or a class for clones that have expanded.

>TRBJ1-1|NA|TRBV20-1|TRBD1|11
CSARLQGRAFF
TGCAGTGCTAGGTTACAGGGGAGGGCTTTCTTT
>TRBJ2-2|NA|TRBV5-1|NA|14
CASSSGASAGELFF
TGCGCCAGCAGCTCTGGGGCGAGCGCCGGGGAGCTGTTTTTT
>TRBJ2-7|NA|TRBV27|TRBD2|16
CASSQSFMGGAYEQYF
TGTGCCAGCAGTCAATCCTTCATGGGAGGGGCCTACGAGCAGTACTTC
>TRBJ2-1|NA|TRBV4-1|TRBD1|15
CASSQDRGLTNEQFF
TGCGCCAGCAGCCAGGACAGGGGGCTGACCAATGAGCAGTTCTTC
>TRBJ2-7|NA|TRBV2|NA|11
CASSRAYEQYF
TGTGCCAGCAGTCGTGCCTACGAGCAGTACTTC
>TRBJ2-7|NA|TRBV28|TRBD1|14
CASTSTGSSYEQYF
TGTGCCAGCACCTCGACAGGGAGCTCCTACGAGCAGTACTTC
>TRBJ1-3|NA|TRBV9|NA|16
CASSGHRSYSGNTIYF
TGTGCCAGCAGCGGCCACAGGAGTTACTCTGGAAACACCATATATTTT
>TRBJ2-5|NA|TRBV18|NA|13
CASSPNPTETQYF
TGTGCCAGCTCACCAAACCCCACTGAGACCCAGTACTTC
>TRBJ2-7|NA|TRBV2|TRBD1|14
CASSSGTGPYEQYF
TGTGCCAGCAGTTCCGGGACAGGCCCATACGAGCAGTACTTC
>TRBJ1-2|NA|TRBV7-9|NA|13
CASSLGAGYGYTF
TGTGCCAGCAGCTTAGGGGCTGGCTATGGCTACACCTTC
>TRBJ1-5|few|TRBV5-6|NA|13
CASSKQTVQPQHF
TGTGCCAGCAGCAAGCAGACAGTTCAGCCCCAGCATTTT
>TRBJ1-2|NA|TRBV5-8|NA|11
CASSSSSTGTF
TGTGCCAGCAGCTCATCTTCTACAGGAACCTTC
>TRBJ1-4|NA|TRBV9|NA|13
CASGGATNEKLFF
TGTGCCAGCGGAGGTGCAACTAATGAAAAACTGTTTTTT
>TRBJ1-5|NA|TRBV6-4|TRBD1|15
CASSAIDRVKQPQHF
TGTGCCAGCAGTGCTATTGACAGGGTAAAGCAGCCCCAGCATTTT
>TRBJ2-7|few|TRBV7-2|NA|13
CASSPQQGYEQYF
TGTGCCAGCAGCCCTCAGCAGGGCTACGAGCAGTACTTC
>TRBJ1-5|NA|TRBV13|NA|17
CASSLGEGAVGLGPQHF
TGTGCCAGCAGCTTAGGCGAAGGGGCAGTCGGTTTGGGGCCCCAGCATTTT
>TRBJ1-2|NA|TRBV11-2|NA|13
CASSVKQGSGHTF
TGTGCCAGCAGCGTTAAACAGGGAAGTGGCCACACCTTC
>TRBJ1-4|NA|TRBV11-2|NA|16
CASSLDGGANNEKLFF
TGTGCCAGCAGCTTAGATGGAGGGGCTAATAATGAAAAACTGTTTTTT
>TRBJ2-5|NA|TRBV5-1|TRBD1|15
CASSSDRGLGETQYF
TGCGCCAGCAGCTCCGACAGGGGCTTAGGAGAGACCCAGTACTTC
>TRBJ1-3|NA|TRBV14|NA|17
CASKHNPRLPGVNTIYF
TGTGCCAGCAAACACAACCCAAGATTGCCAGGGGTAAACACCATATATTTT
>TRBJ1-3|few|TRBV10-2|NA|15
CASSPGQRRGNTIYF
TGCGCCAGCAGTCCCGGACAGAGACGGGGAAACACCATATATTTT
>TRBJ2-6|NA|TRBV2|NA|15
CASSPDSSGANVLTF
TGTGCCAGCAGCCCCGACAGCTCTGGGGCCAACGTCCTGACTTTC
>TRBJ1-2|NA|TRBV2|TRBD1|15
CASGSGTGDNYGYTF
TGTGCCAGCGGATCCGGGACAGGGGATAACTATGGCTACACCTTC
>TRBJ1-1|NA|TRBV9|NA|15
CASSVGGGQNTEAFF
TGTGCCAGCAGCGTAGGGGGGGGACAGAACACTGAAGCTTTCTTT
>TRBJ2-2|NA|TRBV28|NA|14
CASSLVEETGELFF
TGTGCCAGCAGTTTAGTCGAGGAAACCGGGGAGCTGTTTTTT
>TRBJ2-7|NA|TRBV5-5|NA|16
CASSFSDPGAPYEQYF
TGTGCCAGCAGCTTCTCCGACCCCGGAGCCCCCTACGAGCAGTACTTC
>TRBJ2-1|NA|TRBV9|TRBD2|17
CASSPLEAGGPYNEQFF
TGTGCCAGCAGCCCCCTGGAGGCGGGGGGGCCCTACAATGAGCAGTTCTTC
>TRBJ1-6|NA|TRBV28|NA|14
CASTLWGDNSPLHF
TGTGCCAGCACCCTGTGGGGGGACAATTCACCCCTCCACTTT
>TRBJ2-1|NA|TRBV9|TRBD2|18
CASSVARGRRGADNEQFF
TGTGCCAGCAGCGTAGCCAGGGGTCGGCGGGGGGCCGACAATGAGCAGTTCTTC
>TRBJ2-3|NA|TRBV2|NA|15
CASSDATASTDTQYF
TGTGCCAGCAGTGATGCGACAGCTAGCACAGATACGCAGTATTTT
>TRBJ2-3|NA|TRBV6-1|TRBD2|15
CASSGLAGKTDTQYF
TGTGCCAGCAGTGGATTAGCGGGGAAGACAGATACGCAGTATTTT
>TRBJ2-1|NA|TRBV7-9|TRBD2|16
CASSLLGTTTYNEQFF
TGTGCCAGCAGCTTACTCGGGACTACAACCTACAATGAGCAGTTCTTC
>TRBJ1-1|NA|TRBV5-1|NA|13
CASSLVAYTEAFF
TGCGCCAGCAGCTTGGTAGCCTACACTGAAGCTTTCTTT
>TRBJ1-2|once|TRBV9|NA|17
CASSVQAGRATSRGYTF
TGTGCCAGCAGCGTCCAAGCCGGGAGGGCAACCAGTCGGGGCTACACCTTC
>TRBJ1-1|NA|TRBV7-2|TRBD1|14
CASSELQGDTEAFF
TGTGCCAGCAGCGAACTACAGGGGGACACTGAAGCTTTCTTT
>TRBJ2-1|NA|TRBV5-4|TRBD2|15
CASSLRGSYYNEQFF
TGTGCCAGCAGCCTGCGGGGGTCCTACTACAATGAGCAGTTCTTC
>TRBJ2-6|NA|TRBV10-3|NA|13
CANKHPGANVLTF
TGTGCCAACAAACACCCTGGGGCCAACGTCCTGACTTTC
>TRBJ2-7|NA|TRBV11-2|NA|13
CASSMTSGYEQYF
TGTGCCAGCAGCATGACTAGTGGCTACGAGCAGTACTTC
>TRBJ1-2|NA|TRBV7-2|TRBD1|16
CASSLRTGREFYGYTF
TGTGCCAGCAGCTTAAGGACAGGACGGGAATTTTATGGCTACACCTTC
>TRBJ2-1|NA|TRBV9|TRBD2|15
CASSVAAGDYNEQFF
TGTGCCAGCAGCGTAGCAGCGGGGGACTACAATGAGCAGTTCTTC
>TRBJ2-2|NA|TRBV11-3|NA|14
CASSRVGATGELFF
TGTGCCAGCAGCCGCGTTGGGGCTACCGGGGAGCTGTTTTTT
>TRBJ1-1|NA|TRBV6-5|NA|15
CASSYSQGRVTEAFF
TGTGCCAGCAGTTACTCCCAGGGGCGGGTCACTGAAGCTTTCTTT
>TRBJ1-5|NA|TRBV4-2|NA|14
CASSLDSSNQPQHF
TGTGCCAGCAGCCTGGACAGTAGCAATCAGCCCCAGCATTTT
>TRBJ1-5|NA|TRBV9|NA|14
CASSVGSSNQPQHF
TGTGCCAGCAGCGTAGGTAGTAGCAATCAGCCCCAGCATTTT
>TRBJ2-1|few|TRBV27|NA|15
CAIKKGRLGYNEQFF
TGTGCCATCAAAAAGGGGAGACTAGGGTACAATGAGCAGTTCTTC
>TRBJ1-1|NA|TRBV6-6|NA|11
CASSGGLVAFF
TGTGCCAGCAGTGGAGGACTGGTAGCTTTCTTT
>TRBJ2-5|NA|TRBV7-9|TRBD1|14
CASSPPTGIETQYF
TGTGCCAGCAGCCCCCCGACAGGGATAGAGACCCAGTACTTC
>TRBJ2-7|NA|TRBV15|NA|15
CATSSSRADPYEQYF
TGTGCCACCAGCAGCTCCCGAGCGGACCCCTACGAGCAGTACTTC